The entry below gives a single TCR beta chain sequence along with its context. What it binds is unknown. The sample originates from a study of monozygotic twins with inflammatory bowel disease. The germline gives CDR1 ENHRY, CDR2 SYGVKD. The length of the CDR3 is 15 residues. General study findings and limits: Immunosuppressive treatments were not uniform, and this may have added variability to patient repertoires.

cDNA for each sample came from eight separate reactions. After re-calling the 5' RACE reads, TCRdb lists one entry per CDR3 protein, DNA absent. The sample holds 150,000 to 200,000 distinct CDR3 sequences. The genes are TRBV10-3 and TRBJ1-1; TCRdb proposes TRBD1, but this gene call is untestable without DNA. This clonotype originated in a human donor with ulcerative colitis or Crohn's disease, or a healthy co-twin of an affected twin (not recorded which). Input material: blood. The CDR3: CAISREGASNTEAFF.